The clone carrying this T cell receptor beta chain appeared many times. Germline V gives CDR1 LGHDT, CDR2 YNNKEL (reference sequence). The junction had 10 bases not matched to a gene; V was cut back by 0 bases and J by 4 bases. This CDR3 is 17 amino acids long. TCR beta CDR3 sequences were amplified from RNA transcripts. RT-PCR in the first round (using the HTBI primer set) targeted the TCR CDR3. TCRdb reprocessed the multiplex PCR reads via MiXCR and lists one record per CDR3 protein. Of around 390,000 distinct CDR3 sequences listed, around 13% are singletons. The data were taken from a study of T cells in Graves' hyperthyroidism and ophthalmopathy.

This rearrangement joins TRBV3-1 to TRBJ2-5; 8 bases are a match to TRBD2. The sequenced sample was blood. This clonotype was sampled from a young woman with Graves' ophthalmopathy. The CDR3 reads CASSQEGLGREGETQYF. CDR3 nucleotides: TGTGCCAGCAGCCAAGAGGGACTAGGGAGGGAAGGAGAGACCCAGTACTTC.